Below, 18 T cell receptor beta chains from the same sample are listed, as sequenced in a study of T cells after posttransplantation cyclophosphamide. Cyclophosphamide on days +3 and +4 followed busulfan-fludarabine conditioning and a marrow graft. Profiled with immunoSEQ multiplex PCR; TCRdb holds only in-frame clones, not every one. The specimen gives about 14,000 clones without singletons; the ten biggest hold roughly 23%. The specimen comprised PBMCs, sampled about 1,200 days after allogeneic stem cell transplant with posttransplant cyclophosphamide. Receptors originate from a female patient aged 40 to 55 who received an allogeneic stem cell transplant from a related donor, was CMV-positive, and had no GVHD. T cells may partly derive from the graft donor.

The sample holds a few counts of this clone. The chain links TRBV25-1 to TRBJ1-4, with 10 positions matching TRBD1. Germline V CDR1 and CDR2: MGHDK, SYGVNS. V gave up 4 bases and J gave up 6 bases; unmatched junction bases: 2. The CDR3 has 14 amino acids. Written as DNA, the CDR3 is TGTGCCAGCAGTGTGACAGGGGGCGATGAAAAACTGTTTTTT. Translation gives CASSVTGGDEKLFF.

This clone has a count of ten or more. The chain combines TRBV7-6 with TRBJ2-7, with D hard to call. CDR3 size: 13 residues. From germline, CDR1 is SGHVS and CDR2 FNYEAQ. V lost 1 base, J lost 4 bases, and 8 bases lay in between. CDR3 sequence: CASSLVQRYEQYF. Here the CDR3 DNA reads TGTGCCAGCAGCTTAGTTCAGCGATACGAGCAGTACTTC.

Ten or more counts support this clone. The gene calls are TRBV7-6 and TRBJ1-1; possible D gene TRBD1, 5 bases. The CDR3 is 14 residues long. V dropped 6 bases and J dropped 2 bases, with 13 bases sitting between them. In germline, CDR1 is SGHVS, CDR2 FNYEAQ. DNA of the CDR3: TGTGCCAGCAGGTTTCAGGGATTCAACACTGAAGCTTTCTTT. Protein sequence: CASRFQGFNTEAFF.

The genes are TRBV7-8 and TRBJ1-6, with D maybe TRBD1 (5 bases). The CDR3 is 15 residues long. Germline V gene lookup returns CDR1 SGHVS and CDR2 FQNEAQ. Trimming took off 2 bases at V and 4 bases at J, with 9 bases between the two ends. CDR3: CASSLIPGYNSPLHF. The CDR3 DNA sequence: TGTGCCAGCAGCTTAATCCCAGGGTATAATTCACCCCTCCACTTT.

Many counts were recorded for this clone. The chain is built from TRBV19 and TRBJ1-4; the match to TRBD1 covers 10 bases. With V trimmed by 5 bases and J by 7 bases, 4 bases remained unmatched. This CDR3 region has 14 residues. Germline loops: CDR1 LNHDA, CDR2 SQIVND (reference sequence). CDR3 protein: CASSPGTGVEKLFF. In nucleotides, the CDR3 is TGTGCCAGTAGTCCCGGGACAGGGGTTGAAAAACTGTTTTTT.

This clone was detected ten times or more. This chain links TRBV27 with TRBJ1-5; TRBD1 matches at 12 bases. The germline gives CDR1 MNHEY, CDR2 SMNVEV (reference sequence). CDR3 length equals 15 residues. V shed 4 bases, J shed 6 bases, and the junction held 4 bases outside the gene matches. As DNA, the CDR3 is TGTGCCAGCAGTTCGGGGACAGGGGGCAGTCAGCCCCAGCATTTT. Amino acid sequence: CASSSGTGGSQPQHF.

The chain joins TRBV4-3 to TRBJ1-2, with 7 bases aligning to TRBD1. Germline loops: CDR1 LGHNA, CDR2 YSLEER. J was trimmed by 4 bases and V by 0 bases; bases with no gene match: 5. This CDR3 comprises 15 residues. The CDR3 here is CASSQEARGAYGYTF. The CDR3 region has the DNA TGCGCCAGCAGCCAAGAGGCCAGGGGGGCCTATGGCTACACCTTC.

This clone was counted between two and nine times. The chain uses TRBV27 and TRBJ2-1; D call uncertain. CDR1 MNHEY and CDR2 SMNVEV come from the germline V gene (reference sequence). The CDR3 has 18 residues. Trimming took 7 bases from V and 6 from J, leaving 28 bases between them. The CDR3 loop is CASNVIPPVGRSGNEQFF. The CDR3 DNA is TGTGCCAGCAACGTTATCCCCCCCGTGGGCCGAAGTGGCAATGAGCAGTTCTTC.

This chain joins TRBV2 and TRBJ1-5; D is unresolved. V was shortened by 8 bases and J by 2 bases, with 7 bases between the two germline ends. The CDR3 loop spans 12 amino acids. Germline V gene sequence: CDR1 SNHLY, CDR2 FYNNEI. CDR3 amino acids: CASRRGNQPQHF. The DNA of the CDR3 is TGTGCCAGCCGTCGGGGCAATCAGCCCCAGCATTTT.

This clone occurred many times. The genes are TRBV18 and TRBJ1-1, with TRBD1 identical over 7 bases. CDR3 length: 15 amino acids. The germline gives CDR1 KGHSH, CDR2 LQKENI. With V trimmed by 3 bases and J by 2 bases, 6 bases remained unmatched. The CDR3 here is CASSPYRDSNTEAFF. Written as DNA, the CDR3 is TGTGCCAGCTCACCCTACAGGGACAGCAACACTGAAGCTTTCTTT.

This clone is categorized as medium-sized (0.01 to 0.1%). The chain carries TRBV4-3 and TRBJ2-6, with a tentative D call TRBD2 (5 bases). The germline gives CDR1 LGHNA, CDR2 YSLEER. Between the trimmed V and J ends, which lost 0 bases and 3 bases, there was a span of 9 bases. The length of the CDR3 is 16 residues. CDR3 amino acids: CASSQEDGSGANVLTF. CDR3 in DNA: TGCGCCAGCAGCCAAGAAGATGGGAGTGGGGCCAACGTCCTGACTTTC.

This clone was observed many times. The chain is built from TRBV10-3 and TRBJ1-5, with 7 bases that match TRBD1. Germline CDR1 is ENHRY and CDR2 is SYGVKD. With V trimmed by 0 bases and J by 6 bases, 5 bases remained unmatched. The CDR3 totals 15 residues. The CDR3 protein is CAISESGGAGQPQHF. CDR3 bases: TGTGCCATCAGTGAGTCAGGGGGCGCAGGTCAGCCCCAGCATTTT.

This clone was detected many times. The V call is TRBV27, the J call TRBJ2-2, with D perhaps matching TRBD2 (5 bases). V lost 6 bases to trimming and J lost 3 bases, with 8 bases between them. Germline values: CDR1 MNHEY, CDR2 SMNVEV (reference sequence). This CDR3 region has 13 residues. CDR3: CASRGLYTGELFF. CDR3 nucleotide sequence: TGTGCCAGCAGAGGACTGTACACCGGGGAGCTGTTTTTT.

The chain combines TRBV5-6 with TRBJ1-2; TRBD1 matches at 8 bases. Trimming cost V 3 bases and J 5 bases; bases outside gene matches: 3. The V gene's germline CDR1 is SGHDT and CDR2 YYEEEE. The CDR3 extends over 13 amino acids. The CDR3 is CASSSGQEYGYTF. DNA for the CDR3: TGTGCCAGCAGCTCGGGACAGGAGTATGGCTACACCTTC. Full variable domain (missing parts from reference TRBV5-6 and TRBJ1-2): DAGVTQSPTHLIKTRGQQVTLRCSPKSGHDTVSWYQQALGQGPQFIFQYYEEEERQRGNFPDRFSGHQFPNYSSELNVNALLLGDSALYLCASSSGQEYGYTFGSGTRLTVV.

This clone has a handful of counts. The J gene is TRBJ2-7, the V gene TRBV4-1; 8 nucleotides align to TRBD2. Germline lookup yields CDR1 MGHRA and CDR2 YSYEKL. The CDR3 has 16 amino acids. Germline trimming cut 0 bases from V and 3 bases from J; bases unmatched to any gene: 7. CDR3 residues: CASSQEAGVGSYEQYF. CDR3 in DNA: TGCGCCAGCAGCCAAGAAGCGGGAGTGGGCAGCTACGAGCAGTACTTC.

This clone has a count of ten or more. The gene calls are TRBV13 and TRBJ1-5; 8 nucleotides agree with TRBD1. Germline-derived CDR1 and CDR2 are PRHDT and FYEKMQ (reference sequence). Trimming at V came to 6 bases and at J to 4 bases, leaving 5 bases not matched to a gene. This CDR3 is 14 amino acids long. CDR3 in amino acids: CASSHQGANQPQHF. CDR3 DNA: TGTGCCAGCAGTCACCAGGGGGCAAATCAGCCCCAGCATTTT.

The chain is built from TRBV19 and TRBJ1-5; D perhaps matches TRBD1 (5 bases). The CDR3 is made up of 15 amino acids. The V gene's germline CDR1 is LNHDA and CDR2 SQIVND (reference sequence). V gave up 8 bases and J gave up 2 bases, with 16 bases separating them. CDR3 nucleotide sequence: TGTGCCAGTGACGGGACTGCACTTGGCAATCAGCCCCAGCATTTT. Translation: CASDGTALGNQPQHF.

Ten or more counts support this clone. This rearrangement joins TRBV14 to TRBJ2-7; tentatively, D is TRBD1 (5 bases). The CDR3 contains 13 residues. Per germline, CDR1 SGHDN and CDR2 FVKESK. V lost 1 base and J lost 6, with 10 bases in between. The CDR3, as DNA: TGTGCCAGCAGCCAAGCAGGGTTCCCCGAGCAGTACTTC. It is translated as CASSQAGFPEQYF.